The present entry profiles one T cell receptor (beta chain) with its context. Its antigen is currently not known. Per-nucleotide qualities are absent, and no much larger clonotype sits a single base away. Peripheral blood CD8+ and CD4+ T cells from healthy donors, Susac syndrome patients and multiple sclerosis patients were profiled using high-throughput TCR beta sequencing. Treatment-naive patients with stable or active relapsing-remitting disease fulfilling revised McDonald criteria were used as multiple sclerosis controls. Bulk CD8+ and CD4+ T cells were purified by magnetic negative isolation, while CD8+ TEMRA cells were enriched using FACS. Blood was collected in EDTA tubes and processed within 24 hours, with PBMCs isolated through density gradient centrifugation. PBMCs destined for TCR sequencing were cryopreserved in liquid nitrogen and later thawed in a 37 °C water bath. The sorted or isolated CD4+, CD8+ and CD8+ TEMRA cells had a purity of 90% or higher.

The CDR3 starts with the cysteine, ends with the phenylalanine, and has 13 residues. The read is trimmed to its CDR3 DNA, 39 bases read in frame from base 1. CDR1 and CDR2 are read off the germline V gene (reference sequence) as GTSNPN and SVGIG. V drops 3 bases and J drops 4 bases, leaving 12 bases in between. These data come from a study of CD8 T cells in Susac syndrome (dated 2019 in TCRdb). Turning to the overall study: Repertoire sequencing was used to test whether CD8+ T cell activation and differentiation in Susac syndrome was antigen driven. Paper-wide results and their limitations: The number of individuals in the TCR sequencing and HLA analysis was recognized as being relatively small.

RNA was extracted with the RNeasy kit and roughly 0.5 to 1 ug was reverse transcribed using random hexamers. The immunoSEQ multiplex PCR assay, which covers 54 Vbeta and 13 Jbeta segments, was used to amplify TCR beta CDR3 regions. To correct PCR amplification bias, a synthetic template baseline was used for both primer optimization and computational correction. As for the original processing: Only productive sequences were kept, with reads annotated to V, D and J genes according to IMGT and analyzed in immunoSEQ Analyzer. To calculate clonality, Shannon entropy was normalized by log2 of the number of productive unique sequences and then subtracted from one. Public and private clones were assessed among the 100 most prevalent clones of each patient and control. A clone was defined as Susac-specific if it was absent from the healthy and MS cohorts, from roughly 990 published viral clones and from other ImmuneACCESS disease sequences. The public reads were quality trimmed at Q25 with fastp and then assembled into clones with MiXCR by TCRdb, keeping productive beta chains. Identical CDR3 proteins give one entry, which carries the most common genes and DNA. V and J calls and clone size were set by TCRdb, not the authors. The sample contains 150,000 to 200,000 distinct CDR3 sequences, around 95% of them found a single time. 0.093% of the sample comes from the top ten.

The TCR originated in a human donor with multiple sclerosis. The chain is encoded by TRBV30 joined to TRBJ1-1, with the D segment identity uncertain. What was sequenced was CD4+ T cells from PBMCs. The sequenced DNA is TGTGCCTGGAGGAGCGGTATGGCCACTGAAGCTTTCTTT. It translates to CAWRSGMATEAFF.